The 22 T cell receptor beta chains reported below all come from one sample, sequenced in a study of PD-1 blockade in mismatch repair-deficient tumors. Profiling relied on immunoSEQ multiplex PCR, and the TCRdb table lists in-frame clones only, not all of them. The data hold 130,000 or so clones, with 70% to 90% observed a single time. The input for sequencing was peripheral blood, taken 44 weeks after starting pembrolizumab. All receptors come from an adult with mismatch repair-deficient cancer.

The CDR3 reads CASSETSGIITGELFF. In DNA form, the CDR3 reads TGCGCCAGCAGCGAAACTAGCGGGATCATAACCGGGGAGCTGTTTTTT. This chain uses TRBV5-1 with TRBJ2-2, with 10 bases that match TRBD2. The trim removed 4 bases at V and 5 bases at J, leaving 8 bases unmatched. The CDR3 runs to 16 residues. CDR1 is SGHRS, CDR2 YFSETQ, per germline.

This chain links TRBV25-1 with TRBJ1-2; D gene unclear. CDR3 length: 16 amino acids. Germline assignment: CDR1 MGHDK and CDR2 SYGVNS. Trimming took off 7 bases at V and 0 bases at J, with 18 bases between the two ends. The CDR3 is CASIGQKPLANYGYTF. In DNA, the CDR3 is TGTGCCAGCATAGGGCAAAAACCCTTAGCTAACTATGGCTACACCTTC.

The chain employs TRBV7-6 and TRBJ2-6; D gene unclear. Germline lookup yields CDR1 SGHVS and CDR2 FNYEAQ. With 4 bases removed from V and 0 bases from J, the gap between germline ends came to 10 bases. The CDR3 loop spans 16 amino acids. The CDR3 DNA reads TGTGCCAGCAGCTCCGCTACTTACTCTGGGGCCAACGTCCTGACTTTC. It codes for CASSSATYSGANVLTF.

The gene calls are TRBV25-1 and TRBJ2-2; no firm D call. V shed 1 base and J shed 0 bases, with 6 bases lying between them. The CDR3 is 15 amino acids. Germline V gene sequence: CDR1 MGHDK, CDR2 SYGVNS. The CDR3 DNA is TGTGCCAGCAGTGAATTGGTCTCGAACACCGGGGAGCTGTTTTTT. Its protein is CASSELVSNTGELFF.

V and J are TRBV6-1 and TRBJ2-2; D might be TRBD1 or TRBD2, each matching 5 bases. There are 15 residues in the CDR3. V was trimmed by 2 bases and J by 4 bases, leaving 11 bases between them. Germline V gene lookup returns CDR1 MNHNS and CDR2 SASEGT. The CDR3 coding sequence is TGTGCCAGCAGTGAAAAACCCGGGGCCACCGGGGAGCTGTTTTTT. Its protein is CASSEKPGATGELFF.

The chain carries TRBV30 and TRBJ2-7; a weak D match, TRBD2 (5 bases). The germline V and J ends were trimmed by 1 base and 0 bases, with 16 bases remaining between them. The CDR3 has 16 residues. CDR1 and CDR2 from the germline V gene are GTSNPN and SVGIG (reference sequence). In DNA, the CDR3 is TGTGCCTGGAGTGCGGAGAACTCCCGGGGCTCCTACGAGCAGTACTTC. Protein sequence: CAWSAENSRGSYEQYF.

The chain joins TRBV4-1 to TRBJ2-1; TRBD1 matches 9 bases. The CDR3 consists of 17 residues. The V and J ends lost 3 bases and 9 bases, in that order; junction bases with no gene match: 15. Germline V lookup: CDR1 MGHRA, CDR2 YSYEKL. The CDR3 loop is CASSQILGGQGTGEQFF. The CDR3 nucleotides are TGCGCCAGCAGCCAGATATTGGGCGGACAGGGGACGGGTGAGCAGTTCTTC.

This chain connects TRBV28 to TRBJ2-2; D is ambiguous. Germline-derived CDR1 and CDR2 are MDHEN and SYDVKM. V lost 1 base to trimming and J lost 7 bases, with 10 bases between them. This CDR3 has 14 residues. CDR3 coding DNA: TGTGCCAGCAGTTTATCTGGGATGGTCGGGGAGCTGTTTTTT. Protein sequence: CASSLSGMVGELFF.

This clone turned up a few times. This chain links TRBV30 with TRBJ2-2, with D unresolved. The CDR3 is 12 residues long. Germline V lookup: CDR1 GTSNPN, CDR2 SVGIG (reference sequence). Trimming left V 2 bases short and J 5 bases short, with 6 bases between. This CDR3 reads CAWSLVTGELFF. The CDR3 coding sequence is TGTGCCTGGAGTCTGGTAACCGGGGAGCTGTTTTTT.

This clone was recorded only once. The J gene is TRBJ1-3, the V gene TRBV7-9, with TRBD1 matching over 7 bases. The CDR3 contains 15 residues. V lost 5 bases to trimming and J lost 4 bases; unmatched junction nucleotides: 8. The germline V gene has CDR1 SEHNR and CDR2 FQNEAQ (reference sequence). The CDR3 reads CASSRTGTAGNTIYF. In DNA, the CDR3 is TGTGCCAGCAGCCGAACCGGGACAGCGGGAAACACCATATATTTT.

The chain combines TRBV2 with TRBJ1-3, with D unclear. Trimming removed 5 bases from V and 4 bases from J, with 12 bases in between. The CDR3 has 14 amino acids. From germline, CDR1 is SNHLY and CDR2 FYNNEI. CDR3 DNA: TGTGCCAGCAGTACTTTTCGTACGGGAAACACCATATATTTT. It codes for CASSTFRTGNTIYF.

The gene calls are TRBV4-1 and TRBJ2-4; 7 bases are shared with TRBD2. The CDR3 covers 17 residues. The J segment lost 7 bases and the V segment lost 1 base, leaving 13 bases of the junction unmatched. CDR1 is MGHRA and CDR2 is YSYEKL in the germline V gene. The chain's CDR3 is CASSQGGRGPVGNIQYF. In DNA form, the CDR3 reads TGCGCCAGCAGCCAAGGGGGGAGGGGTCCGGTTGGCAACATTCAGTACTTC.

CDR3 coding DNA: TGTGCCAGCAGCTTAGAGGTCGGGGGTACAGGGCGCGCCTACGAGCAGTACTTC. It is translated as CASSLEVGGTGRAYEQYF. J is TRBJ2-7 and V is TRBV7-8; the D gene could be TRBD1 or TRBD2 (6 bases each). The CDR3 totals 18 residues. V was clipped by 1 base and J by 2 bases, with 21 bases between them. Germline assignment: CDR1 SGHVS and CDR2 FQNEAQ.

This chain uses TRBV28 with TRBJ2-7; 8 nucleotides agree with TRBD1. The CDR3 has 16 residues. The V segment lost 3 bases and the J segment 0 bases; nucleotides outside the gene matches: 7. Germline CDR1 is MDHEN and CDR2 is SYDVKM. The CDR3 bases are TGTGCCAGCAGTTTCTACAGGGACAGGAGCTCCTACGAGCAGTACTTC. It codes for CASSFYRDRSSYEQYF.

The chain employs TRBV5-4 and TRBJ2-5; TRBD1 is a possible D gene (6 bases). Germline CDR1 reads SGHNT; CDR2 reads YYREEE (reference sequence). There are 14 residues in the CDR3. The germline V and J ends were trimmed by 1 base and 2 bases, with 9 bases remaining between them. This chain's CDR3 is CASSLMGAQETQYF. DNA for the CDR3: TGTGCCAGCAGCTTGATGGGGGCTCAAGAGACCCAGTACTTC. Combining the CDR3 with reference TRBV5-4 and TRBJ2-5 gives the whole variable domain ETGVTQSPTHLIKTRGQQVTLRCSSQSGHNTVSWYQQALGQGPQFIFQYYREEENGRGNFPPRFSGLQFPNYSSELNVNALELDDSALYLCASSLMGAQETQYFGPGTRLLVL.

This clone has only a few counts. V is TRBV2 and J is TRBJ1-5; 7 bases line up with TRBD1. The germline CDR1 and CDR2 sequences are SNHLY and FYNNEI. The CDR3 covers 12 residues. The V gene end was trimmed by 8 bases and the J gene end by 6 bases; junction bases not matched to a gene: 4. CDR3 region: CASDREGQPQHF. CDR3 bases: TGTGCCAGCGACAGGGAGGGTCAGCCCCAGCATTTT.

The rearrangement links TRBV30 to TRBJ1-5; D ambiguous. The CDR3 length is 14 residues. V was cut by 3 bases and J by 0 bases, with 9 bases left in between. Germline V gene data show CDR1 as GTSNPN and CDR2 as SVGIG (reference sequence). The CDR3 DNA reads TGTGCCTGGAGCAGCGAGTATAGCAATCAGCCCCAGCATTTT. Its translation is CAWSSEYSNQPQHF.

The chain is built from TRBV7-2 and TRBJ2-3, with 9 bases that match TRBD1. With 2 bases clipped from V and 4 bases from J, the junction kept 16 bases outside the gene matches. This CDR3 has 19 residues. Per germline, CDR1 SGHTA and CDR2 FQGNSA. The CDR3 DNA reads TGTGCCAGCAGCTTAAAGTCGTGGGGACAGGGTTTTTTCGCAGATACGCAGTATTTT. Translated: CASSLKSWGQGFFADTQYF.

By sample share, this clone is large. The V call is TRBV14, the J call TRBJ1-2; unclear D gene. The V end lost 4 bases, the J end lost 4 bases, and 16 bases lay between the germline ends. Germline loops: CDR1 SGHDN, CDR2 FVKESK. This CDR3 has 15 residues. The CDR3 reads CASSRDMVWGYGYTF. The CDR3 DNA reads TGTGCCAGCAGCCGGGATATGGTTTGGGGCTATGGCTACACCTTC.

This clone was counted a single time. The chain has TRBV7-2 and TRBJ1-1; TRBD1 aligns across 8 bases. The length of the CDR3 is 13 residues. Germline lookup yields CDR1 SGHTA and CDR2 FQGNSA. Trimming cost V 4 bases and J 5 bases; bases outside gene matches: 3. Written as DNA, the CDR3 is TGTGCCAGCAGCTACACAGGGGGTACTGAAGCTTTCTTT. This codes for CASSYTGGTEAFF.

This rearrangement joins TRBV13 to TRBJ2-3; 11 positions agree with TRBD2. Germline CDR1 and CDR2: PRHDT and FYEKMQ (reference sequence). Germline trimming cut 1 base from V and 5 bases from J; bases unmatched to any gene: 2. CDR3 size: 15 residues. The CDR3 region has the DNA TGTGCCAGCAGCTTAGTAGCGGGAGGGGGAGATACGCAGTATTTT. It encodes CASSLVAGGGDTQYF.

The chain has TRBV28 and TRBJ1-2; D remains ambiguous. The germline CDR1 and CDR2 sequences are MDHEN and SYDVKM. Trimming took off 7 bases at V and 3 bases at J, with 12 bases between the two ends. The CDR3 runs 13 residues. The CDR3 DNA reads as TGTGCCAGCACCGACGGATCCGACTATGGCTACACCTTC. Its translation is CASTDGSDYGYTF.